This TCR beta chain came from a study of post-analysis software for immune sequencing data. Overall study: There were relapsing-remitting, secondary progressive and progressive-relapsing multiple sclerosis among the disease courses included. Study outcomes and limitations: Patients had higher frequencies than controls of five TRBV segments, including TRBV5-6, TRBV5-1 and TRBV20-1. Normalized Chao1 diversity was significantly reduced in patients versus controls. Strong co-clustering by F measure linked samples that shared a preparation batch.

A word on this clonotype: As yet, its antigen is unknown.

This CDR3 is built from 15 residues. In germline, CDR1 is SGHTA, CDR2 FQGTGA. V lost 3 bases to trimming and J lost 3 bases, with 14 bases between them. The TCR beta cDNA libraries carried unique molecular identifiers. TCRdb reprocessed the PCR reads with MiXCR, giving one entry per CDR3 protein. Of hundreds of thousands of distinct CDR3 sequences in the sample, approximately 60% are singletons; the top ten hold around 11%. Input material: blood. The J gene is TRBJ2-5, the V gene TRBV7-3; D perhaps matches TRBD2 (6 bases). This sequence was found in a girl aged 2-9 years with multiple sclerosis. The CDR3 nucleotides are TGTGCCAGCAGCTTTTTCGGGGGAACTGAAGAGACCCAGTACTTC. Its protein is CASSFFGGTEETQYF.